Below are 30 T cell receptor beta chains sequenced from a single sample in a study of OX40 agonist ivuxolimab in advanced cancers. Measured with immunoSEQ multiplex PCR; TCRdb has only the in-frame clones, and not every one. Among about 62,000 clones listed, about 85% were seen once. Sample: CD4+ or CD8+ T cells sorted from blood, taken in a trial of the OX40 agonist ivuxolimab. These receptors were taken from an adult with an advanced solid tumor such as melanoma, head and neck, liver or kidney cancer.

The chain uses TRBV18 and TRBJ2-5, with 7 bases matching TRBD2. This CDR3 has 15 amino acids. With 3 bases clipped from V and 2 bases from J, the junction kept 6 bases outside the gene matches. Germline V lookup: CDR1 KGHSH, CDR2 LQKENI. For the CDR3, the DNA is TGTGCCAGCTCACCCTCTCCGGGGGGTCAAGAGACCCAGTACTTC. It yields the protein CASSPSPGGQETQYF.

This rearrangement joins TRBV11-3 to TRBJ2-4; 8 nucleotides align to TRBD1. The germline gives CDR1 SGHNT, CDR2 YENEEA. The V segment lost 0 bases and the J segment 9 bases; nucleotides outside the gene matches: 4. The CDR3 contains 14 residues. The CDR3 DNA follows: TGTGCCAGCAGCTTAGACAGGGGGCAGGTCATTCAGTACTTC. Translation gives CASSLDRGQVIQYF.

The rearrangement links TRBV27 to TRBJ1-5, with 9 bases aligning to TRBD1. V lost 8 bases and J lost 4; bases outside the gene matches: 9. Germline CDR1 MNHEY, CDR2 SMNVEV (reference sequence). CDR3 length: 15 residues. CDR3 sequence: CASAIGTGINQPQHF. DNA of the CDR3: TGTGCCAGCGCTATCGGGACAGGGATTAATCAGCCCCAGCATTTT.

The rearrangement joins TRBV28 to TRBJ2-2; D tentatively fits TRBD1 or TRBD2 (7 bases each). Per the germline V gene, CDR1 is MDHEN and CDR2 is SYDVKM. CDR3 length: 20 residues. Trimming took 4 bases from V and 0 from J, leaving 24 bases between them. The CDR3 sequence is CASSSPGGLTKYANTGELFF. The CDR3 DNA is TGTGCCAGCAGTTCTCCAGGGGGACTAACTAAATACGCGAACACCGGGGAGCTGTTTTTT.

The J gene is TRBJ2-7, the V gene TRBV9; 7 bases align to TRBD1. J lost 4 bases, V lost 2 bases, and 6 bases had no gene match. CDR3 length equals 14 residues. CDR1 SGDLS and CDR2 YYNGEE come from the germline V gene. The CDR3 sequence is CASSVGQSDYEQYF. CDR3 nucleotides: TGTGCCAGCAGCGTGGGACAGAGCGATTACGAGCAGTACTTC. Drawing the rest from reference TRBV9 and TRBJ2-7, the complete variable domain is DSGVTQTPKHLITATGQRVTLRCSPRSGDLSVYWYQQSLDQGLQFLIQYYNGEERAKGNILERFSAQQFPDLHSELNLSSLELGDSALYFCASSVGQSDYEQYFGPGTRLTVT.

The J gene is TRBJ1-3, the V gene TRBV5-1; D unresolved. Trimming left V 1 base short and J 8 bases short, with 7 bases between. Germline V gives CDR1 SGHRS, CDR2 YFSETQ. The CDR3 is 12 amino acids. CDR3 bases: TGCGCCAGCAGCTTGCTAGGAGACACCATATATTTT. It specifies CASSLLGDTIYF.

J is TRBJ1-1 and V is TRBV5-1; D is ambiguous. CDR1 is SGHRS and CDR2 is YFSETQ in the germline V gene. The CDR3 totals 15 residues. Trimming removed 0 bases from V and 8 bases from J, with 17 bases in between. CDR3 in DNA: TGCGCCAGCAGCTTGGGGGAAAACTCCTTTACCGAAGCTTTCTTT. The encoded protein is CASSLGENSFTEAFF.

This rearrangement joins TRBV2 to TRBJ2-5; 8 bases fit TRBD1. The DNA matches TRBJ2-7 better at its end, which makes the J call doubtful. Per germline, CDR1 SNHLY and CDR2 FYNNEI. The CDR3 runs to 12 residues. The CDR3 protein is CASNSGGVEQYF. The DNA for the CDR3 is TGTGCCAGCAACTCAGGGGGCGTCGAGCAGTACTTC.

This clone occurred once. The chain joins TRBV7-2 to TRBJ1-4; D unclear. V was shortened by 3 bases and J by 8 bases, with 10 bases between the two germline ends. Germline-derived CDR1 and CDR2 are SGHTA and FQGNSA. CDR3 length equals 13 residues. The CDR3 DNA follows: TGTGCCAGCAGCTTGAGTCCGGGAGAAAAACTGTTTTTT. It codes for CASSLSPGEKLFF.

The rearrangement joins TRBV15 to TRBJ2-7, with 10 nucleotides matching TRBD1. The CDR3 has 15 amino acids. V dropped 1 base and J dropped 7; count of bases not matched to a gene: 7. The germline CDR1 and CDR2 sequences are LNHNV and YYDKDF (reference sequence). In DNA, the CDR3 is TGTGCCACCAGCAGAGCCCTGACAGGGGGCGGTGAGCAGTACTTC. Translation: CATSRALTGGGEQYF.

A single count supports this clone. One end of the junction varies from germline; a read error may be responsible. The V call is TRBV5-4, the J call TRBJ2-3, with TRBD2 matching 9 bases. The germline V gene encodes CDR1 SGHNT and CDR2 YYREEE (reference sequence). The CDR3 is 14 amino acids. The CDR3 nucleotides read TGCGCCAGCAGCCTGGGACTAGCCTCAGATACGCAGTATTTT. As protein: CASSLGLASDTQYF. Drawing the rest from reference TRBV5-4 and TRBJ2-3, the complete variable domain is ETGVTQSPTHLIKTRGQQVTLRCSSQSGHNTVSWYQQALGQGPQFIFQYYREEENGRGNFPPRFSGLQFPNYSSELNVNALELDDSALYLCASSLGLASDTQYFGPGTRLTVL.

The chain links TRBV18 to TRBJ2-1; 9 bases align to TRBD2. This CDR3 comprises 16 residues. Germline loops: CDR1 KGHSH, CDR2 LQKENI. The J segment lost 7 bases and the V segment lost 2 bases, leaving 9 bases of the junction unmatched. DNA for the CDR3: TGTGCCAGCTCACCAATAAGCCTAGCGGGAACTAATGAGCAGTTCTTC. It yields the protein CASSPISLAGTNEQFF.

The V call is TRBV27, the J call TRBJ2-1; 7 nucleotides agree with TRBD2. The CDR3 runs to 15 residues. J was trimmed by 6 bases and V by 3 bases; bases with no gene match: 8. Germline V gene data show CDR1 as MNHEY and CDR2 as SMNVEV (reference sequence). CDR3 sequence (DNA): TGTGCCAGCAGTTTGGCGGGAGTGGTCTCCAATGAGCAGTTCTTC. This gives the protein CASSLAGVVSNEQFF.

This chain joins TRBV19 and TRBJ2-7; D remains unclear. The V gene's germline CDR1 is LNHDA and CDR2 SQIVND (reference sequence). The CDR3 covers 15 residues. V was shortened by 5 bases and J by 1 base, with 15 bases between the two germline ends. The CDR3 nucleotides are TGTGCCAGTAGTCACAACAGCGCTGGGTCCTACGAGCAGTACTTC. It encodes CASSHNSAGSYEQYF.

This chain joins TRBV7-8 and TRBJ2-6, with D possibly being TRBD1 or TRBD2 (5 bases each). CDR1 and CDR2 (germline): SGHVS, FQNEAQ. Trimming cost V 4 bases and J 0 bases, with 13 bases left between them. The CDR3 length is 17 residues. The CDR3 loop is CASSYRWGYSGANVLTF. CDR3 nucleotides: TGTGCCAGCAGCTACCGATGGGGGTACTCTGGGGCCAACGTCCTGACTTTC.

The gene calls are TRBV30 and TRBJ2-7; 7 positions agree with TRBD1. CDR1 and CDR2 (germline): GTSNPN, SVGIG (reference sequence). This CDR3 comprises 15 residues. Trimming took 0 bases from V and 2 from J; bases not matched to a gene: 7. The CDR3 DNA follows: TGTGCCTGGAGTGTACGAGGGGGCTTCACCTACGAGCAGTACTTC. This gives the protein CAWSVRGGFTYEQYF.

The J gene is TRBJ1-5, the V gene TRBV19, with 7 positions matching TRBD1. V shed 4 bases, J shed 4 bases, and the junction held 13 bases outside the gene matches. The CDR3 sequence is 17 residues long. CDR1 LNHDA and CDR2 SQIVND come from the germline V gene (reference sequence). The CDR3 reads CASSTDQHPGGNQPQHF. The CDR3 nucleotides are TGTGCCAGTAGTACAGACCAACACCCAGGGGGGAATCAGCCCCAGCATTTT.

This chain joins TRBV7-9 and TRBJ1-5; a possible D gene is TRBD1 (5 bases). Germline V lookup: CDR1 SEHNR, CDR2 FQNEAQ (reference sequence). The ends were cut back, 5 bases at V and 3 bases at J, with 11 bases in the middle. CDR3 size: 14 residues. CDR3 DNA sequence: TGTGCCAGCAGCCCCTCGGGGGTCAATCAGCCCCAGCATTTT. This gives the protein CASSPSGVNQPQHF.

The chain uses TRBV10-1 and TRBJ2-1; TRBD2 matches at 11 bases. The CDR3 has 17 residues. The junction had 7 bases not matched to a gene; V was cut back by 1 base and J by 5 bases. Germline loops: CDR1 WNHNN, CDR2 SYGVQD (reference sequence). CDR3: CASSECLAGGFDNEQFF. CDR3 in DNA: TGCGCCAGCAGTGAGTGCCTAGCGGGAGGCTTCGACAATGAGCAGTTCTTC.

This chain joins TRBV13 and TRBJ2-2, with 8 bases identical to TRBD1. The CDR3 length is 17 residues. The germline gives CDR1 PRHDT, CDR2 FYEKMQ (reference sequence). The junction had 8 bases not matched to a gene; V was cut back by 0 bases and J by 5 bases. The CDR3 sequence: CASSLGRTGQGTGELFF. The CDR3 nucleotides are TGTGCCAGCAGCTTAGGCCGGACAGGGCAAGGGACCGGGGAGCTGTTTTTT.

The rearrangement uses TRBV28 and TRBJ2-6; possible D gene TRBD1, 6 bases. The CDR3 is 12 amino acids. The germline V and J ends were trimmed by 6 bases and 12 bases, with 12 bases remaining between them. CDR1 is MDHEN, CDR2 SYDVKM, per germline. Here the CDR3 reads CASSHDRSVLTF. CDR3 DNA: TGTGCCAGCAGCCACGACAGGAGCGTCCTGACTTTC.

The gene calls are TRBV6-1 and TRBJ1-5; D unresolved. V lost 6 bases to trimming and J lost 3 bases, with 12 bases between them. Germline CDR1 and CDR2: MNHNS and SASEGT. This CDR3 is 14 amino acids long. The CDR3, as DNA: TGTGCCAGCAGGGTGGGCCAAAACAATCAGCCCCAGCATTTT. This gives the protein CASRVGQNNQPQHF.

The chain joins TRBV18 to TRBJ2-1; TRBD1 might be the D (6 bases). CDR1 and CDR2 (germline): KGHSH, LQKENI. This CDR3 region has 17 residues. The germline V and J ends were trimmed by 3 bases and 6 bases, with 21 bases remaining between them. The CDR3 loop reads CASSPERDTLERNEQFF. DNA for the CDR3: TGTGCCAGCTCACCGGAAAGGGACACTTTGGAACGCAATGAGCAGTTCTTC.

This sequence joins TRBV5-6 and TRBJ2-5; D is perhaps TRBD1 (5 bases). Germline V gives CDR1 SGHDT, CDR2 YYEEEE. The length of the CDR3 is 14 residues. Trimming removed 2 bases from V and 3 bases from J, with 11 bases in between. CDR3 amino acids: CASSLRGMKETQYF. DNA of the CDR3: TGTGCCAGCAGCTTAAGGGGTATGAAAGAGACCCAGTACTTC.

This chain joins TRBV7-2 and TRBJ2-1, with D hard to call. The CDR3 has 14 residues. The germline gives CDR1 SGHTA, CDR2 FQGNSA. Between the trimmed V and J ends, which lost 0 bases and 0 bases, there was a span of 3 bases. The CDR3: CASSLAGSYNEQFF. The CDR3 bases are TGTGCCAGCAGCTTAGCGGGCTCCTACAATGAGCAGTTCTTC.

The CDR3 nucleotides read TGTGCCAGCAGAGGGGCGCGGGAGGGTGAGCAGTTCTTC. This gives the protein CASRGAREGEQFF. The chain couples TRBV6-5 to TRBJ2-1; TRBD2 matches 9 bases. The V gene's germline CDR1 is MNHEY and CDR2 SVGAGI. The CDR3 loop spans 13 amino acids. J gave up 9 bases and V 6 bases, and 6 bases lay outside the gene matches.

The chain uses TRBV18 and TRBJ2-5, with D tentatively TRBD1 or TRBD2 (7 bases each). Germline V gene lookup returns CDR1 KGHSH and CDR2 LQKENI. This CDR3 comprises 16 residues. V shed 1 base and J shed 3 bases, with 15 bases lying between them. CDR3 residues: CASSPLRPGGEETQYF. As DNA, the CDR3 is TGTGCCAGCTCACCACTGCGTCCAGGGGGGGAAGAGACCCAGTACTTC.

CDR3 sequence reads: CASRHPGQGTYEQYF. The CDR3 nucleotides read TGTGCCAGCCGACATCCGGGACAGGGGACCTACGAGCAGTACTTC. This chain connects TRBV27 to TRBJ2-7, with 10 bases matching TRBD1. With V trimmed by 8 bases and J by 2 bases, 9 bases remained unmatched. Germline values: CDR1 MNHEY, CDR2 SMNVEV (reference sequence). This CDR3 is 15 amino acids long.

The CDR3 region has the DNA TGTGCCAGCAGTTACTCGCCAAGGAGGACCTACGAGCAGTACTTC. It yields the protein CASSYSPRRTYEQYF. The chain uses TRBV6-5 and TRBJ2-7, with TRBD2 as a possible D gene (5 bases). The CDR3 consists of 15 residues. The ends were cut back, 0 bases at V and 2 bases at J, with 11 bases in the middle. CDR1 is MNHEY, CDR2 SVGAGI, per germline.

This clone is judged medium-sized (0.01 to 0.1%). The chain joins TRBV14 to TRBJ2-1; D remains ambiguous. Trimming shortened V by 3 bases and J by 7 bases, and 7 bases separated the two germline ends. CDR3 length: 12 amino acids. Looked up from germline, CDR1 is SGHDN and CDR2 is FVKESK. Written as DNA, the CDR3 is TGTGCCAGCAGCCAGGACCGGAATGAGCAGTTCTTC. Translated, it gives CASSQDRNEQFF.